These 16 T cell receptor beta chains share one sample of origin, sequenced in a study of T cell repertoires in cytomegalovirus infection (dated by TCRdb to the late 2010s). The instrument was an Illumina HiSeq 1500. The public reads were run again by TCRdb, first through fastp at Q25 and then through MiXCR, and only productive beta chains were kept. Here each entry gathers all rows of one CDR3 protein and keeps the most common genes and DNA. The sample includes some 700,000 distinct CDR3 sequences, with 35% to 40% observed a single time. The biggest ten clones account for roughly 2.8% of the sample. The specimen sequenced was PBMCs. All receptors derive from a human donor in good health (CMV status not recorded). Some clones in this sample may be carry-over from other donors' samples.

This clonotype was detected only a few times. The chain uses TRBV6-6 and TRBJ2-2; 8 bases align to TRBD1. Germline CDR1 is MNHNY and CDR2 is SVGAGI (reference sequence). There are 15 residues in the CDR3. V dropped 6 bases and J dropped 1; count of bases not matched to a gene: 4. The CDR3 DNA is TGTGCCAGCAGGCTTGACAGGGGGAACACCGGGGAGCTGTTTTTT. It specifies CASRLDRGNTGELFF.

This chain links TRBV7-3 with TRBJ1-1; D ambiguous. The CDR3 is made up of 14 amino acids. V was clipped by 2 bases and J by 2 bases, with 9 bases between them. The germline V gene has CDR1 SGHTA and CDR2 FQGTGA. CDR3 region: CASSLSYGNTEAFF. For the CDR3, the DNA is TGTGCCAGCAGCTTATCCTACGGTAACACTGAAGCTTTCTTT.

This clonotype was detected once. The chain combines TRBV12-3 or TRBV12-4 with TRBJ2-5; 12 bases are a match to TRBD1. The CDR3 is 15 residues long. Losses at the gene ends were 6 bases for V and 5 bases for J; bases not matched to a gene: 7. DNA of the CDR3: TGTGCCAGCAGCCATGGGACAGGGGGCAGTGAGACCCAGTACTTC. It specifies CASSHGTGGSETQYF.

Only one count was recorded for this clonotype. A read error may account for a junction end that differs from germline. The genes are TRBV12-3 or TRBV12-4 and TRBJ2-1; D remains ambiguous. CDR3 length: 16 residues. CDR3 in DNA: TGTGCCAGCAGTCCTCCCCGATCGCCCCCCTACAATAAGCAGTTCTTC. Amino acids: CASSPPRSPPYNKQFF.

The rearrangement links TRBV12-3 or TRBV12-4 to TRBJ2-1; D gene uncertain. CDR3 length equals 13 residues. V lost 1 base to trimming and J lost 8 bases, with 9 bases between them. DNA for the CDR3: TGTGCCAGCAGTTTAGTAGTGTTCGATGAGCAGTTCTTC. Its translation is CASSLVVFDEQFF.

In this sample, this clonotype turned up many times. The V and J genes are TRBV7-2 and TRBJ2-1; D might be TRBD1 (6 bases). V dropped 4 bases and J dropped 0 bases, with 16 bases sitting between them. This CDR3 has 17 residues. The germline gives CDR1 SGHTA, CDR2 FQGNSA. CDR3 protein: CASSSGWQGRSYNEQFF. The CDR3 coding sequence is TGTGCCAGCAGCTCGGGCTGGCAGGGGCGCTCCTACAATGAGCAGTTCTTC.

V usage is TRBV19 and J usage is TRBJ1-5, with D unresolved. V gave up 4 bases and J gave up 9 bases, with 10 bases separating them. CDR3 length: 12 residues. Germline CDR1 reads LNHDA; CDR2 reads SQIVND (reference sequence). CDR3 loop: CASSTLGGPQHF. The CDR3 nucleotides are TGTGCCAGTAGTACCCTCGGTGGGCCCCAGCATTTT. Using reference TRBV19 and TRBJ1-5 for the parts outside the CDR3, the full variable domain is DGGITQSPKYLFRKEGQNVTLSCEQNLNHDAMYWYRQDPGQGLRLIYYSQIVNDFQKGDIAEGYSVSREKKESFPLTVTSAQKNPTAFYLCASSTLGGPQHFGDGTRLSIL.

This clonotype was detected many times. Compared with germline, one end of the junction differs, possibly owing to a read error. The CDR3 loop reads CASSAKETQYF. DNA of the CDR3: TGTGCTAGCAGCGCAAAAGAGACCCAGTACTTC. The chain recombines TRBV7-7 with TRBJ2-5; D is undetermined. This CDR3 is 11 amino acids long. CDR1 is SSHAT and CDR2 is FNYEAQ in the germline V gene (reference sequence).

With respect to this clonotype: The germline gene is not matched at one end of the junction; a read error may be the cause. This chain joins TRBV5-3 and TRBJ1-2; D remains unclear. TRBV5-3 is an open reading frame whose function is uncertain. The CDR3 contains 15 residues. The CDR3 spells CASSLKRTRNYGYTF. The CDR3 DNA is TGTGCCAGCAGCTTAAAAAGGACGAGGAACTATGGCTACACCTTC.

This chain links TRBV5-5 with TRBJ2-3; TRBD1 or TRBD2 may be the D gene (5 bases each). Trimming shortened V by 4 bases and J by 0 bases, and 18 bases separated the two germline ends. The CDR3 runs 17 residues. Germline V lookup: CDR1 SGHKS, CDR2 YYEKEE (reference sequence). CDR3 sequence: CASSHFVGDLSTDTQYF. CDR3 coding DNA: TGTGCCAGCAGCCACTTTGTGGGGGACCTTAGCACAGATACGCAGTATTTT.

The chain employs TRBV14 and TRBJ2-7, with 8 bases identical to TRBD1. This CDR3 is 16 amino acids long. The J segment lost 1 base and the V segment lost 3 bases, leaving 8 bases of the junction unmatched. CDR1 and CDR2 from the germline V gene are SGHDN and FVKESK. This CDR3 reads CASSQVARDRSYEQYF. Here the CDR3 DNA reads TGTGCCAGCAGCCAGGTCGCCCGGGACAGGTCCTACGAGCAGTACTTC.

As DNA, the CDR3 is TGCAGCGTCCGGCGTGAAGCAGGTTGGAACACTGAAGCTTTCTTT. Translated: CSVRREAGWNTEAFF. The chain couples TRBV29-1 to TRBJ1-1; D not resolved. The V end was cut by 6 bases, the J end by 1 base, with 18 bases between. CDR1 is SQVTM and CDR2 is ANQGSEA in the germline V gene. The CDR3 runs 15 residues.

This clonotype was counted only a few times. The V and J genes are TRBV12-3 or TRBV12-4 and TRBJ2-7; TRBD2 matches 13 bases. The CDR3 loop spans 17 amino acids. Germline trimming cut 3 bases from V and 7 bases from J; bases unmatched to any gene: 12. The CDR3 coding sequence is TGTGCCAGCAGTTTGACTGGACTAGCGGGAGTGGGTCGGGAGCAGTACTTC. It is translated as CASSLTGLAGVGREQYF.

Points on this clonotype: Relative to the germline gene, one junction end is altered; a read error may explain this. This chain links TRBV4-1 with TRBJ2-7; D is unresolved. CDR3 length equals 13 residues. Germline CDR1 is MGHRA and CDR2 is YSYEKL. This CDR3 reads CSSSPESGYEQYF. In nucleotides, the CDR3 is TGCTCCAGCAGCCCCGAGAGTGGCTACGAGCAGTACTTC.

This clonotype has just a few counts. The genes are TRBV7-6 and TRBJ1-3; TRBD1 matches 8 bases. The CDR3 spans 16 residues. The V gene's germline CDR1 is SGHVS and CDR2 FNYEAQ. The ends lost 0 bases at V and 8 bases at J; junction bases unmatched: 9. CDR3 sequence: CASSLAGDRGRDTIYF. CDR3 sequence (DNA): TGTGCCAGCAGCTTAGCGGGTGACAGGGGAAGGGACACCATATATTTT.

The chain uses TRBV28 and TRBJ2-4, with 10 bases matching TRBD2. The CDR3 contains 19 residues. In germline, CDR1 is MDHEN, CDR2 SYDVKM. After removal of 3 bases from V and 16 bases from J, the junction contained 27 bases not matched to a gene. The CDR3 sequence: CASSLSPLGAGGLETRGYF. The CDR3 DNA sequence: TGTGCCAGCAGTTTGTCCCCACTCGGAGCGGGAGGGCTCGAAACTCGGGGATACTTC.